Following are 17 T cell receptor beta chains from one sample sequenced in a study of cytomegalovirus exposure and HLA in healthy donors. Both 60 Vbeta primers and 13 Jbeta primers went into the PCR. The table came from immunoSEQ multiplex PCR; TCRdb's copy has only in-frame clones and leaves some out. The sample includes about 140,000 clones, approximately 84% of them seen just once. Source material: PBMCs. The receptors were sampled from a woman aged 55-69 years in good health and CMV-seropositive.

This chain joins TRBV6-5 and TRBJ1-1, with D possibly matching TRBD1 (6 bases). CDR3 size: 15 residues. The germline gives CDR1 MNHEY, CDR2 SVGAGI. V lost 2 bases, J lost 4 bases, and 14 bases lay in between. This CDR3 is CASSYAPYRATEAFF. The DNA of the CDR3 is TGTGCCAGCAGTTACGCACCTTACAGGGCCACTGAAGCTTTCTTT.

This clone has only a few counts. This chain joins TRBV15 and TRBJ1-2, with D possibly TRBD1 on 5 matching bases. V lost 5 bases, J lost 6 bases, and 13 bases lay in between. CDR3 length: 13 residues. Per germline, CDR1 LNHNV and CDR2 YYDKDF (reference sequence). CDR3 DNA sequence: TGTGCCACCAGCCCTTCAGGGAACCATGGCTACACCTTC. Protein: CATSPSGNHGYTF.

The chain recombines TRBV4-1 with TRBJ1-5; D may be TRBD1 (5 bases). CDR3 length equals 16 residues. The ends were cut back, 0 bases at V and 6 bases at J, with 15 bases in the middle. Germline V lookup: CDR1 MGHRA, CDR2 YSYEKL. CDR3 loop: CASSQDLGQGGQPQHF. In DNA form, the CDR3 reads TGCGCCAGCAGCCAAGATCTGGGGCAGGGTGGTCAGCCCCAGCATTTT.

V is TRBV9 and J is TRBJ2-1; perhaps TRBD1 as D (8 bases). There are 12 residues in the CDR3. Trimming took 9 bases from V and 8 from J, leaving 15 bases between them. The germline gives CDR1 SGDLS, CDR2 YYNGEE. Written as DNA, the CDR3 is TGTGCCATACAGGGGGGGATCGATGAGCAGTTCTTC. Its protein product is CAIQGGIDEQFF.

V usage is TRBV5-1 and J usage is TRBJ1-1; D is ambiguous. Trimming removed 2 bases at V and 3 bases at J, with 11 bases between. There are 14 residues in the CDR3. Germline loops: CDR1 SGHRS, CDR2 YFSETQ. As DNA, the CDR3 is TGCGCCAGCAGCTTTTCGAGGGCAGACACTGAAGCTTTCTTT. Amino acids: CASSFSRADTEAFF.

The chain has TRBV6-5 and TRBJ2-1; 14 bases match TRBD2. CDR3 length: 16 residues. Germline loops: CDR1 MNHEY, CDR2 SVGAGI. V was clipped by 0 bases and J by 8 bases; unmatched bases: 3. DNA of the CDR3: TGTGCCAGCAGTTACTCCGGGACTAGCGGGAGCTATGAGCAGTTCTTC. Encoded protein: CASSYSGTSGSYEQFF.

This chain uses TRBV27 with TRBJ2-1; 9 nucleotides agree with TRBD2. CDR1 and CDR2 (germline): MNHEY, SMNVEV (reference sequence). Trimming removed 6 bases from V and 2 bases from J; junction bases left unmatched: 14. This CDR3 spans 18 amino acids. CDR3 in amino acids: CASSPTLLAGVPYNEQFF. The CDR3 DNA follows: TGTGCCAGCAGCCCTACCCTCTTAGCGGGAGTTCCCTACAATGAGCAGTTCTTC.

The V call is TRBV6-5, the J call TRBJ1-5; 7 bases line up with TRBD1. The V gene's germline CDR1 is MNHEY and CDR2 SVGAGI. V shed 8 bases, J shed 3 bases, and the junction held 4 bases outside the gene matches. CDR3 length equals 13 residues. DNA for the CDR3: TGTGCCAGCGCTGGGACAGCCAATCAGCCCCAGCATTTT. Translation gives CASAGTANQPQHF.

This clone came up a few times. This chain uses TRBV11-3 with TRBJ2-3, with a weak D call TRBD1 (5 bases). V was pared by 2 bases and J by 0 bases, with 9 bases between. Germline V gene sequence: CDR1 SGHNT, CDR2 YENEEA. This CDR3 is 15 amino acids long. CDR3 in amino acids: CASSLTQGSTDTQYF. DNA for the CDR3: TGTGCCAGCAGCTTAACTCAGGGAAGCACAGATACGCAGTATTTT.

This clone was seen once. The chain links TRBV19 to TRBJ2-1; 8 bases are a match to TRBD2. V dropped 7 bases and J dropped 0; count of bases not matched to a gene: 5. The CDR3 sequence is 15 residues long. Germline values: CDR1 LNHDA, CDR2 SQIVND (reference sequence). The CDR3 DNA sequence: TGTGCCAGTACCCCGGGAGGGGTCTCCTACAATGAGCAGTTCTTC. Translation gives CASTPGGVSYNEQFF.

The chain is built from TRBV2 and TRBJ2-1, with 10 positions matching TRBD2. Unmatched junction bases numbered 6, after V lost 5 bases and J lost 8 bases. CDR1 is SNHLY and CDR2 is FYNNEI in the germline V gene. CDR3 size: 14 residues. Here the CDR3 DNA reads TGTGCCAGCAGTCCTAGCGGGAGCTCCGATGAGCAGTTCTTC. Translating it yields CASSPSGSSDEQFF.

The genes are TRBV29-1 and TRBJ2-1; the match to TRBD2 covers 10 bases. The CDR3 is made up of 13 amino acids. Germline V CDR1 and CDR2: SQVTM, ANQGSEA. V lost 8 bases and J lost 7; bases outside the gene matches: 8. Here the CDR3 DNA reads TGCAGCCTCGAGGCTAGCGGGAGTAATGAGCAGTTCTTC. Translation gives CSLEASGSNEQFF.

Here the CDR3 reads CASSVELGGRSNEQFF. The CDR3 DNA sequence: TGTGCCAGCAGCGTAGAACTTGGCGGGAGATCCAATGAGCAGTTCTTC. The genes are TRBV9 and TRBJ2-1, with 7 bases aligning to TRBD2. Looked up from germline, CDR1 is SGDLS and CDR2 is YYNGEE. V was pared by 0 bases and J by 6 bases, with 9 bases of the junction left unmatched. The CDR3 has 16 amino acids.

The chain links TRBV7-2 to TRBJ1-1; D may be TRBD1 (5 bases). The germline CDR1 and CDR2 sequences are SGHTA and FQGNSA. With 2 bases removed from V and 4 bases from J, the gap between germline ends came to 14 bases. This CDR3 comprises 15 residues. CDR3 loop: CASSLLIPGSTEAFF. In DNA, the CDR3 is TGTGCCAGCAGCTTATTAATCCCAGGGTCCACTGAAGCTTTCTTT.

V and J are TRBV18 and TRBJ2-1; D is ambiguous. The germline V gene has CDR1 KGHSH and CDR2 LQKENI. Trimming shortened V by 2 bases and J by 0 bases, and 8 bases separated the two germline ends. The CDR3 spans 15 residues. CDR3: CASSPEATSYNEQFF. The CDR3, as DNA: TGTGCCAGCTCACCAGAAGCGACCTCCTACAATGAGCAGTTCTTC.

The J gene is TRBJ1-1, the V gene TRBV4-3; D unclear. The CDR3 runs to 15 residues. V was trimmed by 1 base and J by 0 bases, leaving 9 bases between them. Germline CDR1 LGHNA, CDR2 YSLEER. The CDR3 DNA reads TGCGCCAGCAGCCAAGTCAGACTCATGAACACTGAAGCTTTCTTT. Residues: CASSQVRLMNTEAFF.

This sequence joins TRBV10-3 and TRBJ1-2; 8 nucleotides match TRBD1. Germline CDR1 and CDR2: ENHRY and SYGVKD. This CDR3 spans 14 amino acids. V was pared by 7 bases and J by 7 bases, with 11 bases of the junction left unmatched. The CDR3 reads CAITPGQDASGYTF. In nucleotides, the CDR3 is TGTGCCATCACCCCGGGACAGGACGCCTCTGGCTACACCTTC.